These 30 T cell receptor beta chains share one sample of origin, sequenced in a study of blood T cells in healthy people across ages. Alongside a J-beta primer mix, a sample-barcoded 5' primer served in a second PCR lasting roughly 7 to 11 cycles. TCRdb recomputed calls from the 5' RACE reads with MiXCR, one row per CDR3 protein. The data show some 370,000 distinct CDR3 sequences, 52% seen once. Sequences were obtained from blood. All receptors derive from a man aged 55-75 years in good health.

This clonotype has ten or more counts. The chain joins TRBV7-2 to TRBJ2-3; no definite D call. Germline V gene data show CDR1 as SGHTA and CDR2 as FQGNSA. CDR3 length: 14 residues. Trimming shortened V by 4 bases and J by 4 bases, and 12 bases separated the two germline ends. The CDR3 DNA follows: TGTGCCAGCAGCTCGACGACTGGACCAGATACGCAGTATTTT. Translating gives CASSSTTGPDTQYF.

In its sample, this clonotype was seen a few times. The V gene is TRBV29-1, the J gene TRBJ1-2; tentative D call: TRBD1 (5 bases). Germline CDR1 is SQVTM and CDR2 is ANQGSEA. CDR3 length: 14 residues. Trimming pared 4 bases from V and 0 bases from J, leaving 12 bases between. The chain's CDR3 is CSVGFATANYGYTF. The CDR3 DNA sequence: TGCAGCGTTGGTTTCGCGACAGCTAACTATGGCTACACCTTC.

In DNA, the CDR3 is TGTGCCATCAGTGATAGACGCGACAATGAGCAGTACTTC. As protein: CAISDRRDNEQYF. V usage is TRBV10-3 and J usage is TRBJ2-1; D unclear. The end of the DNA aligns better with TRBJ2-7, so the J call may be wrong. This CDR3 is built from 13 residues. Germline assignment: CDR1 ENHRY and CDR2 SYGVKD.

The gene calls are TRBV20-1 and TRBJ2-7, with TRBD1 as a possible D gene (5 bases). V was shortened by 6 bases and J by 2 bases, with 14 bases between the two germline ends. The CDR3 has 13 residues. In germline, CDR1 is DFQATT, CDR2 SNEGSKA (reference sequence). The CDR3 DNA reads as TGCAGTGCCAACACGGCAGGGCCCTACGAGCAGTACTTC. Its translation: CSANTAGPYEQYF.

V is TRBV2 and J is TRBJ1-5; D is uncertain. Germline CDR1 SNHLY, CDR2 FYNNEI. The V end lost 8 bases, the J end lost 5 bases, and 16 bases lay between the germline ends. The CDR3 covers 14 residues. CDR3 amino acids: CASRGLRDDQPQHF. CDR3 DNA sequence: TGTGCCAGCCGGGGTTTAAGGGATGATCAGCCCCAGCATTTT.

This clonotype was counted only a few times. This rearrangement joins TRBV7-9 to TRBJ2-3, with D unclear. The germline gives CDR1 SEHNR, CDR2 FQNEAQ (reference sequence). The germline V and J ends were trimmed by 1 base and 3 bases, with 8 bases remaining between them. CDR3 length: 14 amino acids. Here the CDR3 DNA reads TGTGCCAGCAGCTTAGGCATGGTTACAGATACGCAGTATTTT. Its protein is CASSLGMVTDTQYF.

CDR3 in DNA: TGTGCCAGCTCAACAATCGCAGGGTACGAGCAGTACTTC. It encodes CASSTIAGYEQYF. The V call is TRBV18, the J call TRBJ2-4; TRBD1 might be the D (5 bases). The better agreement between TRBJ2-7 and the DNA end casts doubt on the J call. Germline CDR1 and CDR2: KGHSH and LQKENI. The CDR3 runs to 13 residues.

The V gene is TRBV29-1, the J gene TRBJ2-7, with TRBD2 identical over 7 bases. The CDR3 is made up of 15 amino acids. Trimming removed 4 bases from V and 7 bases from J; junction bases left unmatched: 16. The germline V gene encodes CDR1 SQVTM and CDR2 ANQGSEA. The CDR3 spells CSVATQGGFNNEQYF. The DNA for the CDR3 is TGCAGCGTTGCCACTCAGGGAGGGTTTAACAATGAGCAGTACTTC.

The V call is TRBV28, the J call TRBJ1-1, with a possible D match to TRBD1 (6 bases). The germline gives CDR1 MDHEN, CDR2 SYDVKM. V lost 8 bases and J lost 1, with 8 bases in between. CDR3 length: 12 residues. The CDR3 region has the DNA TGTGCCAGCGGGACAACGAACACTGAAGCTTTCTTT. Its translation is CASGTTNTEAFF.

The genes are TRBV20-1 and TRBJ1-1; D unclear. Germline loops: CDR1 DFQATT, CDR2 SNEGSKA (reference sequence). The V end lost 5 bases, the J end lost 4 bases, and 11 bases lay between the germline ends. This CDR3 has 12 amino acids. The CDR3 spells CSARAFATEAFF. For the CDR3, the DNA is TGCAGTGCTCGGGCCTTCGCCACTGAAGCTTTCTTT.

In DNA form, the CDR3 reads TGTGCCAGCAGTACGGGACTAGCGGGTCGGGGTGAGCAGTACTTC. As protein: CASSTGLAGRGEQYF. This chain joins TRBV6-2 or TRBV6-3 and TRBJ2-5; 12 bases align to TRBD2. After removal of 5 bases from V and 11 bases from J, the junction contained 12 bases not matched to a gene. Germline V lookup: CDR1 MNHEY, CDR2 SVGEGT. This CDR3 spans 15 amino acids.

This chain joins TRBV20-1 and TRBJ2-4; 7 bases are a match to TRBD2. Near its end, the DNA agrees better with TRBJ2-7, so the J call may be wrong. The CDR3 spans 12 residues. Germline CDR1 reads DFQATT; CDR2 reads SNEGSKA (reference sequence). CDR3 in DNA: TGCAGTGCTAGACCGGGGAGGGGCGAGCAGTACTTC. It translates to CSARPGRGEQYF.

This rearrangement joins TRBV5-1 to TRBJ2-7; D is undetermined. V gave up 5 bases and J gave up 1 base, with 13 bases separating them. Germline CDR1 reads SGHRS; CDR2 reads YFSETQ. This CDR3 contains 14 residues. CDR3 coding DNA: TGCGCCAGCAGTAGGGAAGGATTATCCTACGAGCAGTACTTC. This encodes CASSREGLSYEQYF.

The rearrangement joins TRBV20-1 to TRBJ1-2; no definite D call. Trimming took 0 bases from V and 0 from J, leaving 5 bases between them. CDR1 DFQATT and CDR2 SNEGSKA come from the germline V gene (reference sequence). CDR3 size: 13 residues. CDR3 in DNA: TGCAGTGCTAGAGATGGCGCTAACTATGGCTACACCTTC. This gives the protein CSARDGANYGYTF.

The count of this clonotype is one. J is TRBJ2-1 and V is TRBV10-3, with a weak D call TRBD2 (7 bases). V lost 10 bases, J lost 2 bases, and 12 bases lay in between. Germline values: CDR1 ENHRY, CDR2 SYGVKD. There are 13 residues in the CDR3. CDR3 DNA: TGTGCCACCCAGGGGAGGGCCTACAATGAGCAGTTCTTC. Amino acid sequence: CATQGRAYNEQFF.

This rearrangement joins TRBV30 to TRBJ2-7, with 7 bases matching TRBD1. The better agreement between TRBJ2-5 and the DNA end casts doubt on the J call. Germline CDR1 and CDR2: GTSNPN and SVGIG (reference sequence). The CDR3 covers 12 residues. The CDR3: CAWNQQGETQYF. In nucleotides, the CDR3 is TGTGCCTGGAATCAACAGGGGGAGACCCAGTACTTC.

This clonotype has a count of ten or more. The rearrangement joins TRBV20-1 to TRBJ1-6; D possibly corresponds to TRBD1 (6 bases). Trimming took off 1 base at V and 6 bases at J, with 10 bases between the two ends. The CDR3 extends over 14 amino acids. Germline CDR1 DFQATT, CDR2 SNEGSKA (reference sequence). This chain's CDR3 is CSARGQGTNSPLHF. The CDR3 DNA follows: TGCAGTGCTAGAGGTCAGGGGACTAATTCACCCCTCCACTTT.

This clonotype was seen many times. The rearrangement uses TRBV20-1 and TRBJ2-7; TRBD1 might be the D (6 bases). V lost 3 bases and J 0 bases, leaving 15 bases between the germline ends. The CDR3 consists of 15 residues. Germline V CDR1 and CDR2: DFQATT, SNEGSKA (reference sequence). For the CDR3, the DNA is TGCAGTGCTAGTACCGGGACGGACAGCTCCTACGAGCAGTACTTC. The encoded protein is CSASTGTDSSYEQYF.

Only a few counts were recorded for this clonotype. This may be a read error, as it is one base from a much larger clone. V gene TRBV11-2 combines with J gene TRBJ2-7; possibly TRBD2 for D (7 bases). Between the trimmed V and J ends, which lost 5 bases and 4 bases, there was a span of 15 bases. The CDR3 sequence is 14 residues long. Germline CDR1 and CDR2: SGHAT and FQNNGV. In DNA form, the CDR3 reads TGTGCCAGCAGCGTGCGGGGGCAGGGGTACGAGCAGTACTTC. Protein product: CASSVRGQGYEQYF.

The chain recombines TRBV10-3 with TRBJ1-2, with a weak D call TRBD1 (5 bases). The CDR3 contains 13 residues. Trimming pared 10 bases from V and 1 base from J, leaving 13 bases between. Germline-derived CDR1 and CDR2 are ENHRY and SYGVKD. The CDR3 region has the DNA TGTGCCACGGCCCCCCAGGGTAACTATGGCTACACCTTC. It is translated as CATAPQGNYGYTF.

This clonotype was recorded once. The rearrangement links TRBV12-3 or TRBV12-4 to TRBJ2-6; 13 bases are shared with TRBD2. This CDR3 region has 18 residues. Trimming at V came to 6 bases and at J to 0 bases, leaving 5 bases not matched to a gene. Here the CDR3 reads CASRSGLAGSSGANVLTF. DNA of the CDR3: TGTGCCAGCAGATCGGGACTAGCGGGGTCCTCTGGGGCCAACGTCCTGACTTTC.

V is TRBV7-2 and J is TRBJ2-7; no definite D call. V lost 5 bases and J lost 0, with 14 bases in between. The CDR3 is 15 amino acids. Per germline, CDR1 SGHTA and CDR2 FQGNSA. The CDR3 nucleotides are TGTGCCAGCAGCCTCCAGGACCAGAGCTCCTACGAGCAGTACTTC. This sequence encodes CASSLQDQSSYEQYF.

This clonotype was counted a few times. The chain joins TRBV15 to TRBJ2-3, with D unclear. The germline gives CDR1 LNHNV, CDR2 YYDKDF (reference sequence). V was shortened by 1 base and J by 6 bases, with 11 bases between the two germline ends. CDR3 length equals 14 residues. CDR3 amino acids: CATSRVPSVDTQYF. The CDR3 DNA reads as TGTGCCACCAGCAGAGTTCCGTCGGTGGATACGCAGTATTTT.

This clonotype occurred many times. The V gene is TRBV2, the J gene TRBJ1-2; TRBD1 might be the D (6 bases). The V and J ends lost 6 bases and 8 bases respectively, with 10 bases between them. The CDR3 totals 11 residues. Germline loops: CDR1 SNHLY, CDR2 FYNNEI. This CDR3 is CASSGTSGYTF. The CDR3 region has the DNA TGTGCCAGCAGCGGGACAAGCGGCTACACCTTC.

This clonotype was picked up a small number of times. The chain carries TRBV12-3 or TRBV12-4 and TRBJ1-2; D not certain. The CDR3 covers 13 residues. Trimming pared 1 base from V and 6 bases from J, leaving 9 bases between. CDR3 amino acids: CASSLGPRDGYTF. The CDR3 coding sequence is TGTGCCAGCAGTTTAGGGCCTAGGGATGGCTACACCTTC.

The rearrangement joins TRBV20-1 to TRBJ2-3; D perhaps matches TRBD2 (6 bases). Trimming took 2 bases from V and 7 from J, leaving 19 bases between them. The CDR3 consists of 15 residues. CDR1 and CDR2 from the germline V gene are DFQATT and SNEGSKA (reference sequence). The CDR3 spells CSARRLDKPGNTQYF. As DNA, the CDR3 is TGCAGTGCTAGACGACTAGATAAGCCGGGGAATACGCAGTATTTT.

This clonotype turned up a few times. V gene TRBV7-2 combines with J gene TRBJ2-7, with 7 bases matching TRBD2. Germline values: CDR1 SGHTA, CDR2 FQGNSA. This CDR3 is 15 amino acids long. Losses at the gene ends were 7 bases for V and 1 base for J; bases not matched to a gene: 10. In DNA form, the CDR3 reads TGTGCCAGCACCCCATCGGGGAGGGCGTCCTACGAGCAGTACTTC. It codes for CASTPSGRASYEQYF.

As regards this clonotype: A much bigger clone sits one base away, suggesting this may be a read error. The genes are TRBV28 and TRBJ2-1; 11 bases are shared with TRBD2. Germline V CDR1 and CDR2: MDHEN, SYDVKM. The CDR3 totals 16 residues. CDR3 amino acids: CASSRRTSGPYNGQFF. The CDR3 nucleotides are TGTGCCAGCAGCCGTAGGACTAGCGGGCCGTACAATGGGCAGTTCTTC.

V gene TRBV29-1 combines with J gene TRBJ1-4, with D possibly matching TRBD1 (6 bases). V lost 5 bases and J 0 bases, leaving 13 bases between the germline ends. Germline V gene lookup returns CDR1 SQVTM and CDR2 ANQGSEA. This CDR3 spans 15 amino acids. The DNA for the CDR3 is TGCAGCGTTCGACAGGCGCATGCAACTAATGAAAAACTGTTTTTT. As protein: CSVRQAHATNEKLFF.

V is TRBV18 and J is TRBJ2-1; 10 nucleotides line up with TRBD2. Unmatched junction bases numbered 7, after V lost 3 bases and J lost 5 bases. CDR3 length: 16 amino acids. The germline gives CDR1 KGHSH, CDR2 LQKENI. CDR3 nucleotide sequence: TGTGCCAGCTCACCGCTACTAGCGGGACGGCACAATGAGCAGTTCTTC. This codes for CASSPLLAGRHNEQFF.